These 32 T cell receptor beta chains share one sample of origin, sequenced in a study of radiation and T cells in renal cell carcinoma. Time point indicated: blood 2 weeks post-SBRT. Treatment specified: 15 Gy SBRT to primary tumor, nephrectomy 4 weeks later. Profiled with immunoSEQ multiplex PCR; TCRdb holds only in-frame clones, not every one. Of tens of thousands of clones in the sample, roughly 78% were seen once. The material sequenced was blood, taken from a patient whose treatment included radiotherapy and nephrectomy. The receptors were gathered from a woman between 70 and 85 years old with renal cell carcinoma.

The chain joins TRBV29-1 to TRBJ2-2; tentatively, D is TRBD2 (5 bases). Germline V gene lookup returns CDR1 SQVTM and CDR2 ANQGSEA. This CDR3 is built from 12 residues. The ends were cut back, 7 bases at V and 7 bases at J, with 13 bases in the middle. In DNA form, the CDR3 reads TGCAGCGCTGAGAGCGGAGGCGGGGAGCTGTTTTTT. This gives the protein CSAESGGGELFF.

This sequence joins TRBV6-1 and TRBJ1-6, with D possibly matching TRBD1 (6 bases). There are 15 residues in the CDR3. V gave up 7 bases and J gave up 4 bases, with 14 bases separating them. Germline V gene lookup returns CDR1 MNHNS and CDR2 SASEGT. As DNA, the CDR3 is TGTGCCAGCACCCTGGAGGGGGGTTATAATTCACCCCTCCACTTT. Amino acid sequence: CASTLEGGYNSPLHF.

The CDR3 reads CASSANRDSYEQYF. CDR3 coding DNA: TGCGCCAGCAGCGCGAACCGGGACTCCTACGAGCAGTACTTC. This chain connects TRBV4-3 to TRBJ2-7; D might be TRBD2 (5 bases). Trimming left V 5 bases short and J 0 bases short, with 11 bases between. The CDR3 covers 14 residues. Germline assignment: CDR1 LGHNA and CDR2 YSLEER.

This chain connects TRBV6-1 to TRBJ2-7; 8 nucleotides match TRBD2. The CDR3 sequence is 15 residues long. Germline V CDR1 and CDR2: MNHNS, SASEGT. J gave up 1 base and V 2 bases, and 4 bases lay outside the gene matches. The CDR3 spells CASSERSGVSYEQYF. CDR3 coding DNA: TGTGCCAGCAGTGAACGTAGCGGGGTGTCCTACGAGCAGTACTTC.

V and J are TRBV7-9 and TRBJ1-1; 7 nucleotides align to TRBD1. Germline loops: CDR1 SEHNR, CDR2 FQNEAQ (reference sequence). The CDR3 has 13 residues. The V gene end was trimmed by 5 bases and the J gene end by 7 bases; junction bases not matched to a gene: 7. CDR3 sequence reads: CASSPDRVLEAFF. In DNA, the CDR3 is TGTGCCAGCAGCCCCGACAGGGTTCTTGAAGCTTTCTTT.

The chain combines TRBV4-2 with TRBJ1-2; 8 bases agree with TRBD1. The germline V gene encodes CDR1 LGHNA and CDR2 YNFKEQ. This CDR3 has 16 amino acids. With 1 base clipped from V and 7 bases from J, the junction kept 11 bases outside the gene matches. CDR3 DNA: TGTGCCAGCAGCCAAGTGAAGGACAGGGATTTCGCTGGCTACACCTTC. Its translation: CASSQVKDRDFAGYTF.

The chain links TRBV19 to TRBJ2-1, with 10 bases aligning to TRBD1. The ends lost 9 bases at V and 2 bases at J; junction bases unmatched: 16. Germline CDR1 LNHDA, CDR2 SQIVND (reference sequence). The CDR3 is 18 amino acids. Here the CDR3 reads CASRSGTGAVGAYNEQFF. In DNA, the CDR3 is TGTGCCAGCAGATCCGGGACAGGGGCTGTTGGAGCCTACAATGAGCAGTTCTTC.

The chain carries TRBV18 and TRBJ1-1, with no clear D. Germline CDR1 KGHSH, CDR2 LQKENI. The CDR3 spans 15 residues. Trimming cost V 4 bases and J 0 bases, with 12 bases left between them. The CDR3 loop reads CASSQEVDLNTEAFF. CDR3 DNA sequence: TGTGCCAGCTCACAGGAGGTCGACTTGAACACTGAAGCTTTCTTT.

This rearrangement joins TRBV6-6 to TRBJ1-6; 8 nucleotides line up with TRBD1. The CDR3 runs 15 residues. J lost 9 bases, V lost 0 bases, and 4 bases had no gene match. Germline loops: CDR1 MNHNY, CDR2 SVGAGI (reference sequence). Here the CDR3 reads CASSYSKDRASPLHF. The CDR3 nucleotides read TGTGCCAGCAGTTACTCAAAGGACAGGGCTTCACCCCTCCACTTT.

J is TRBJ1-3 and V is TRBV2, with D unclear. V shed 2 bases and J shed 0 bases, with 5 bases lying between them. The CDR3 is 14 amino acids. Germline V lookup: CDR1 SNHLY, CDR2 FYNNEI. CDR3 sequence: CASSERHSGNTIYF. The CDR3, as DNA: TGTGCCAGCAGTGAACGGCACTCTGGAAACACCATATATTTT.

The chain links TRBV4-1 to TRBJ2-1; D is uncertain. This CDR3 contains 12 residues. The germline V gene encodes CDR1 MGHRA and CDR2 YSYEKL. V lost 1 base to trimming and J lost 5 bases, with 3 bases between them. The CDR3 DNA follows: TGCGCCAGCAGCCAAGCTCACAATGAGCAGTTCTTC. Translated: CASSQAHNEQFF.

This chain connects TRBV5-8 to TRBJ1-2, with D uncertain. The V and J ends lost 4 bases and 5 bases respectively, with 15 bases between them. The germline V gene encodes CDR1 SGHTS and CDR2 YDEGEE. The CDR3 consists of 14 residues. The CDR3 is CASSDTILRYGYTF. The CDR3 region has the DNA TGTGCCAGCAGCGACACAATTTTAAGATATGGCTACACCTTC.

The V call is TRBV7-8, the J call TRBJ2-3, with D possibly TRBD2 on 6 matching bases. The CDR3 runs to 13 residues. The germline V and J ends were trimmed by 5 bases and 6 bases, with 12 bases remaining between them. Germline V gene sequence: CDR1 SGHVS, CDR2 FQNEAQ. In nucleotides, the CDR3 is TGTGCCAGCAGCGGCACTAGCTGGGATACGCAGTATTTT. The encoded protein is CASSGTSWDTQYF.

This clone has a handful of counts. V is TRBV4-2 and J is TRBJ1-3; no clear D. The CDR3 totals 15 residues. Trimming cost V 0 bases and J 0 bases, with 6 bases left between them. Per germline, CDR1 LGHNA and CDR2 YNFKEQ. The CDR3 loop is CASSQEGYSGNTIYF. The CDR3 DNA reads TGTGCCAGCAGCCAAGAGGGATACTCTGGAAACACCATATATTTT.

The chain has TRBV18 and TRBJ2-3; D is ambiguous. Deletions cut 6 bases from V and 6 bases from J, with 7 bases between. The CDR3 loop spans 11 amino acids. The germline V gene has CDR1 KGHSH and CDR2 LQKENI. The CDR3 DNA sequence: TGTGCCAGCTCGTCCCCGGATACGCAGTATTTT. Its translation: CASSSPDTQYF.

This chain joins TRBV4-1 and TRBJ1-3; 10 bases agree with TRBD1. This CDR3 has 19 residues. Per the germline V gene, CDR1 is MGHRA and CDR2 is YSYEKL. Losses at the gene ends were 0 bases for V and 0 bases for J; bases not matched to a gene: 8. CDR3 amino acids: CASSQDLGTGDPSGNTIYF. As DNA, the CDR3 is TGCGCCAGCAGCCAAGATCTAGGGACAGGGGACCCCTCTGGAAACACCATATATTTT.

The chain couples TRBV6-5 to TRBJ1-2; unclear D gene. From germline, CDR1 is MNHEY and CDR2 SVGAGI. The CDR3 length is 15 residues. Trimming cost V 3 bases and J 7 bases, with 18 bases left between them. The CDR3 sequence: CASSYGSGWSGGYTF. The CDR3 nucleotides are TGTGCCAGCAGTTATGGGTCAGGCTGGTCGGGTGGCTACACCTTC.

This chain uses TRBV6-1 with TRBJ1-4; 9 bases are a match to TRBD1. Trimming cost V 3 bases and J 1 base; bases outside gene matches: 6. The CDR3 has 17 residues. CDR1 and CDR2 (germline): MNHNS, SASEGT. CDR3 residues: CASSDPDRGETNEKLFF. CDR3 DNA sequence: TGTGCCAGCAGTGATCCGGACAGGGGCGAAACTAATGAAAAACTGTTTTTT.

This chain uses TRBV2 with TRBJ2-2, with 8 bases that match TRBD1. In germline, CDR1 is SNHLY, CDR2 FYNNEI. The CDR3 is 15 amino acids. The J segment lost 8 bases and the V segment lost 6 bases, leaving 11 bases of the junction unmatched. DNA for the CDR3: TGTGCCAGCAGAACTCTCAGGGGGCAACGGGGGGAGCTGTTTTTT. Translating gives CASRTLRGQRGELFF.

This rearrangement joins TRBV6-5 to TRBJ1-1, with TRBD1 as a possible D gene (5 bases). Per the germline V gene, CDR1 is MNHEY and CDR2 is SVGAGI. V lost 0 bases, J lost 8 bases, and 10 bases lay in between. The CDR3 covers 13 residues. CDR3 residues: CASSYSAGLEAFF. CDR3 nucleotides: TGTGCCAGCAGTTACTCAGCGGGGCTAGAAGCTTTCTTT.

CDR3 bases: TGTGCCTGGAGACCCCAGGGAGGGGACGGGGCCTACGAGCAGTACTTC. Encoded protein: CAWRPQGGDGAYEQYF. The chain uses TRBV30 and TRBJ2-7; 7 bases align to TRBD2. Trimming took 3 bases from V and 2 from J; bases not matched to a gene: 13. The CDR3 loop spans 16 amino acids. Germline V gene sequence: CDR1 GTSNPN, CDR2 SVGIG (reference sequence).

This sequence joins TRBV4-1 and TRBJ2-3; 10 bases line up with TRBD2. CDR1 and CDR2 from the germline V gene are MGHRA and YSYEKL. J lost 4 bases, V lost 4 bases, and 11 bases had no gene match. The CDR3 runs 17 residues. The CDR3: CASSPRAASGGADTQYF. DNA of the CDR3: TGCGCCAGCAGCCCTCGGGCAGCTAGCGGGGGTGCAGATACGCAGTATTTT.

The gene calls are TRBV9 and TRBJ1-2; no clear D gene. Trimming took 0 bases from V and 8 from J, leaving 14 bases between them. CDR3 length equals 14 residues. The germline CDR1 and CDR2 sequences are SGDLS and YYNGEE. Written as DNA, the CDR3 is TGTGCCAGCAGCGTAGCGGCTGAGGGTGTGGGCTACACCTTC. This encodes CASSVAAEGVGYTF.

This clone was counted a few times. CDR3 in amino acids: CASKKGVNTEAFF. The CDR3 nucleotides read TGTGCCAGTAAGAAAGGGGTGAACACTGAAGCTTTCTTT. The gene calls are TRBV19 and TRBJ1-1; D may be TRBD1 (5 bases). This CDR3 has 13 amino acids. Germline V CDR1 and CDR2: LNHDA, SQIVND (reference sequence). V lost 7 bases to trimming and J lost 0 bases, with 9 bases between them.

The genes are TRBV7-9 and TRBJ2-1; no reliable D call. There are 14 residues in the CDR3. V was shortened by 5 bases and J by 7 bases, with 15 bases between the two germline ends. Germline CDR1 is SEHNR and CDR2 is FQNEAQ (reference sequence). The chain's CDR3 is CASSPLLGLNEQFF. CDR3 nucleotide sequence: TGTGCCAGCAGCCCTCTCTTGGGATTGAATGAGCAGTTCTTC.

This rearrangement joins TRBV30 to TRBJ1-6, with TRBD1 matching 7 bases. Germline CDR1 is GTSNPN and CDR2 is SVGIG (reference sequence). This CDR3 has 14 amino acids. The V gene end was trimmed by 3 bases and the J gene end by 9 bases; junction bases not matched to a gene: 8. CDR3 in DNA: TGTGCCTGGAGAGGGGGCGGGTCTGGTTCACCCCTCCACTTT. Translating it yields CAWRGGGSGSPLHF.

This clone was counted a few times. The chain couples TRBV5-1 to TRBJ2-1; tentatively, D is TRBD2 (6 bases). The ends were cut back, 0 bases at V and 10 bases at J, with 17 bases in the middle. This CDR3 has 15 amino acids. Germline V gene sequence: CDR1 SGHRS, CDR2 YFSETQ. The CDR3: CASSLDGGAYREQFF. CDR3 sequence (DNA): TGCGCCAGCAGCTTGGACGGCGGGGCCTATAGAGAGCAGTTCTTC.

V is TRBV5-6 and J is TRBJ1-5; 7 bases are a match to TRBD1. CDR3 length equals 14 residues. Trimming at V came to 4 bases and at J to 6 bases, leaving 7 bases not matched to a gene. The V gene's germline CDR1 is SGHDT and CDR2 YYEEEE. The CDR3 DNA is TGTGCCAGCAGCAGACGACAGGGAGCTCAGCCCCAGCATTTT. As protein: CASSRRQGAQPQHF.

The chain couples TRBV7-9 to TRBJ2-2; a weak D match, TRBD2 (6 bases). Germline CDR1 is SEHNR and CDR2 is FQNEAQ (reference sequence). The CDR3 contains 14 residues. V gave up 5 bases and J gave up 4 bases, with 11 bases separating them. CDR3 nucleotide sequence: TGTGCCAGCAGCCGCCTCGGGAGCACCGGGGAGCTGTTTTTT. This translates into CASSRLGSTGELFF.

This clone has just one count. The chain recombines TRBV4-2 with TRBJ2-1, with TRBD2 as a possible D gene (5 bases). V was clipped by 0 bases and J by 9 bases, with 12 bases between them. The CDR3 is 14 residues long. The germline V gene encodes CDR1 LGHNA and CDR2 YNFKEQ. CDR3 DNA: TGTGCCAGCAGCCAAGATAGGCTAGCAAGTGAGCAGTTCTTC. Residues: CASSQDRLASEQFF.

On this clone itself: Other DNA sequences in this sample translate to the same CDR3. This chain joins TRBV30 and TRBJ2-5; D is perhaps TRBD2 (7 bases). V was pared by 5 bases and J by 5 bases, with 15 bases between. Per the germline V gene, CDR1 is GTSNPN and CDR2 is SVGIG (reference sequence). The CDR3 has 13 amino acids. CDR3 sequence: CAWDRGRGETQYF. DNA for the CDR3: TGTGCCTGGGACCGGGGGAGGGGGGAGACCCAGTACTTC.

The rearrangement links TRBV19 to TRBJ2-7; D is perhaps TRBD1 or TRBD2 (5 bases each). This CDR3 spans 12 amino acids. Germline assignment: CDR1 LNHDA and CDR2 SQIVND (reference sequence). Trimming took off 6 bases at V and 5 bases at J, with 11 bases between the two ends. CDR3 sequence (DNA): TGTGCCAGTAGCCAGGGAGCGGACGAGCAGTACTTC. It yields the protein CASSQGADEQYF.